This entry lists 21 T cell receptor beta chains sequenced from one sample in a study of lymphopenia after photon versus proton radiotherapy. Sequenced by immunoSEQ multiplex PCR; TCRdb stores in-frame clones only, minus some. The sample contains roughly 30,000 clones, about 94% of which appear only once. The specimen was peripheral blood, collected from a patient treated with photon-based radiotherapy. The receptors come from a woman between 45 and 60 years old with cholangiocarcinoma.

The rearrangement links TRBV5-6 to TRBJ2-5; D is ambiguous. Between the trimmed V and J ends, which lost 2 bases and 4 bases, there was a span of 3 bases. The germline CDR1 and CDR2 sequences are SGHDT and YYEEEE. This CDR3 is built from 11 residues. CDR3 amino acids: CASSFGETQYF. As DNA, the CDR3 is TGTGCCAGCAGCTTCGGAGAGACCCAGTACTTC.

This rearrangement joins TRBV27 to TRBJ2-3, with TRBD2 matching 13 bases. This CDR3 is 14 amino acids long. J was trimmed by 6 bases and V by 6 bases; bases with no gene match: 3. Germline V lookup: CDR1 MNHEY, CDR2 SMNVEV (reference sequence). The CDR3 DNA sequence: TGTGCCAGCAGCTGGGGACTAGCGGGGGATACGCAGTATTTT. It encodes CASSWGLAGDTQYF.

J is TRBJ1-2 and V is TRBV4-1; D call uncertain. The germline V gene encodes CDR1 MGHRA and CDR2 YSYEKL. With 2 bases removed from V and 4 bases from J, the gap between germline ends came to 14 bases. The CDR3 contains 15 residues. The CDR3 sequence is CASSQSQARSYGYTF. As DNA, the CDR3 is TGCGCCAGCAGCCAATCTCAAGCCAGATCCTATGGCTACACCTTC.

The V and J genes are TRBV5-4 and TRBJ1-1; no clear D. Germline CDR1 and CDR2: SGHNT and YYREEE (reference sequence). This CDR3 spans 14 amino acids. V lost 4 bases and J lost 2, with 12 bases in between. The CDR3 loop reads CASSRGVENTEAFF. Here the CDR3 DNA reads TGTGCCAGCAGCCGGGGAGTGGAAAACACTGAAGCTTTCTTT.

V is TRBV6-6 and J is TRBJ1-1, with D perhaps matching TRBD1 (5 bases). The germline V gene has CDR1 MNHNY and CDR2 SVGAGI (reference sequence). CDR3 size: 13 residues. The V gene lost 8 bases and the J gene lost 1 base, with 11 bases spanning the gap. The CDR3 sequence is CASQRGPNTEAFF. DNA of the CDR3: TGTGCCAGCCAACGGGGACCGAACACTGAAGCTTTCTTT.

This clone was counted a single time. The chain joins TRBV7-9 to TRBJ2-6; no clear D. CDR1 and CDR2 from the germline V gene are SEHNR and FQNEAQ (reference sequence). The CDR3 contains 15 residues. The V and J ends lost 4 bases and 4 bases respectively, with 11 bases between them. CDR3 sequence (DNA): TGTGCCAGCAGCTCCCGTTCAAAGGGGGCCAACGTCCTGACTTTC. This sequence encodes CASSSRSKGANVLTF.

The J gene is TRBJ2-7, the V gene TRBV7-2, with a possible D match to TRBD1 (6 bases). The germline V gene has CDR1 SGHTA and CDR2 FQGNSA. Trimming removed 2 bases from V and 1 base from J, with 12 bases in between. This CDR3 has 15 residues. CDR3: CASSLTGLRSYEQYF. Here the CDR3 DNA reads TGTGCCAGCAGCTTAACAGGGCTGAGGTCCTACGAGCAGTACTTC.

This clone came up once. This chain links TRBV10-2 with TRBJ1-1, with D maybe TRBD1 (6 bases). The V gene lost 3 bases and the J gene lost 1 base, with 15 bases spanning the gap. The CDR3 has 16 residues. CDR1 is WSHSY, CDR2 SAAADI, per germline. In DNA, the CDR3 is TGCGCCAGCAGTGATTACACGAGGGGGGAGAACACTGAAGCTTTCTTT. It codes for CASSDYTRGENTEAFF.

This chain connects TRBV7-8 to TRBJ2-1; D gene unclear. V was shortened by 5 bases and J by 9 bases, with 23 bases between the two germline ends. The CDR3 runs 16 residues. Germline V gives CDR1 SGHVS, CDR2 FQNEAQ. The CDR3 DNA sequence: TGTGCCAGCAGCCCCCCCGGACGGCAGGTCTCCGGTGAGCAGTTCTTC. Translating it yields CASSPPGRQVSGEQFF.

In its sample, this clone was seen once. The V gene is TRBV5-4, the J gene TRBJ2-7, with 8 bases fitting TRBD1. The CDR3 extends over 14 amino acids. CDR1 and CDR2 from the germline V gene are SGHNT and YYREEE (reference sequence). Trimming at V came to 4 bases and at J to 3 bases, leaving 6 bases not matched to a gene. The CDR3 DNA sequence: TGTGCCAGCAGCCGACAGACAGGGGACTACGAGCAGTACTTC. Its translation is CASSRQTGDYEQYF.

The chain carries TRBV20-1 and TRBJ1-1; D is ambiguous. The CDR3 length is 11 residues. The V end lost 3 bases, the J end lost 5 bases, and 7 bases lay between the germline ends. Germline-derived CDR1 and CDR2 are DFQATT and SNEGSKA (reference sequence). The CDR3 DNA follows: TGCAGTGCTAGGTGGGATACTGAAGCTTTCTTT. This encodes CSARWDTEAFF.

The CDR3 is CASSTGIDYTF. DNA for the CDR3: TGTGCCAGTAGCACAGGGATCGACTACACCTTC. The chain combines TRBV19 with TRBJ1-2; possibly TRBD1 for D (6 bases). V lost 6 bases and J 10 bases, leaving 12 bases between the germline ends. The CDR3 runs 11 residues. Germline CDR1 and CDR2: LNHDA and SQIVND (reference sequence).

The CDR3 loop is CASSYSSTDTQYF. CDR3 DNA: TGTGCCAGCAGTTACTCCAGCACAGATACGCAGTATTTT. The chain links TRBV6-6 to TRBJ2-3; D remains ambiguous. This CDR3 region has 13 residues. The germline gives CDR1 MNHNY, CDR2 SVGAGI (reference sequence). V was clipped by 0 bases and J by 0 bases, with 1 base between them.

The genes are TRBV4-3 and TRBJ2-5; 12 nucleotides agree with TRBD2. This CDR3 contains 15 residues. The germline V gene has CDR1 LGHNA and CDR2 YSLEER. J was trimmed by 2 bases and V by 4 bases; bases with no gene match: 2. The CDR3 DNA reads as TGCGCCAGCAGCCTAGGACTAGCGGGGCAAGAGACCCAGTACTTC. Residues: CASSLGLAGQETQYF.

This chain uses TRBV21-1 with TRBJ1-5. TRBV21-1 is a pseudogene locus. The CDR3 has 14 residues. The CDR3 spells CASSKPRGNQPQHF. In DNA form, the CDR3 reads TGTGCCAGCAGCAAACCCCGGGGCAATCAGCCCCAGCATTTT.

The V and J genes are TRBV9 and TRBJ2-1; a weak D match, TRBD2 (5 bases). This CDR3 is 15 amino acids long. Germline V gene sequence: CDR1 SGDLS, CDR2 YYNGEE. V was clipped by 0 bases and J by 2 bases, with 9 bases between them. The CDR3 sequence is CASSVGGSAYNEQFF. CDR3 nucleotide sequence: TGTGCCAGCAGCGTAGGAGGGTCGGCCTACAATGAGCAGTTCTTC.

The rearrangement links TRBV11-2 to TRBJ2-1, with 8 bases aligning to TRBD1. Germline V gene lookup returns CDR1 SGHAT and CDR2 FQNNGV. The CDR3 spans 19 residues. The junction had 10 bases not matched to a gene; V was cut back by 0 bases and J by 0 bases. This chain's CDR3 is CASSLDFGRQGFSYNEQFF. The CDR3 DNA sequence: TGTGCCAGCAGCTTAGATTTCGGGAGACAGGGGTTCTCCTACAATGAGCAGTTCTTC.

V usage is TRBV6-1 and J usage is TRBJ2-3; TRBD2 agrees at 12 bases. The CDR3 sequence is 15 residues long. Trimming at V came to 6 bases and at J to 6 bases, leaving 7 bases not matched to a gene. Germline CDR1 and CDR2: MNHNS and SASEGT. The CDR3 DNA reads as TGTGCCAGCAGGATCCTAGCGGGGGGGCGTGATACGCAGTATTTT. It codes for CASRILAGGRDTQYF.

The V and J genes are TRBV4-3 and TRBJ2-3; perhaps TRBD2 as D (6 bases). The V end was cut by 2 bases, the J end by 1 base, with 13 bases between. Germline loops: CDR1 LGHNA, CDR2 YSLEER. The CDR3 is 16 amino acids. Here the CDR3 reads CASSQTSGPGTDTQYF. CDR3 sequence (DNA): TGCGCCAGCAGCCAAACAAGCGGGCCTGGCACAGATACGCAGTATTTT.

The V call is TRBV2, the J call TRBJ2-5; D uncertain. Germline CDR1 SNHLY, CDR2 FYNNEI. The CDR3 length is 13 residues. The V and J ends lost 2 bases and 3 bases respectively, with 7 bases between them. CDR3 DNA: TGTGCCAGCAGTGAAAGACCAAAAGAGACCCAGTACTTC. Its protein product is CASSERPKETQYF.

The rearrangement uses TRBV5-4 and TRBJ2-5; D perhaps matches TRBD1 (6 bases). V shed 7 bases and J shed 5 bases, with 18 bases lying between them. The germline CDR1 and CDR2 sequences are SGHNT and YYREEE (reference sequence). This CDR3 is built from 14 residues. The DNA of the CDR3 is TGTGCCAGCCACTTCACAGGGATCGGGGAGACCCAGTACTTC. This gives the protein CASHFTGIGETQYF.